These T cell receptor beta chains were read from a single sample in a study of T cell changes during pregnancy in multiple sclerosis. The protocol was immunoSEQ multiplex PCR, while the TCRdb copy is restricted to in-frame clones and leaves out a portion. The sample has around 50,000 clones; 91% are singletons. Sequenced here: peripheral blood, sampled after pregnancy. All receptors come from a female donor in good health, enrolled as a control in a pregnancy study. Each CDR3 is given with its conserved first and last residue. Fields, in order: CDR3 DNA, CDR3 protein, clone size, J gene, V gene, D gene. The D gene is left open where the match is weak. Clone size, where shown, is once, few, many, or a class for clones that have expanded.

TGCAGCGTTGAACTTCCGGGACAGGCCCTTTCGGGAGGCTACACCTTC | CSVELPGQALSGGYTF | NA | TRBJ1-2 | TRBV29-1 | TRBD1
TGTGCCAGCAGTGAAATAGGCGGGGGGGTGAGCACAGATACGCAGTATTTT | CASSEIGGGVSTDTQYF | NA | TRBJ2-3 | TRBV2 | TRBD2
TGTGCCAGTAGTATCTCTTCGGACTATGGCTACACCTTC | CASSISSDYGYTF | NA | TRBJ1-2 | TRBV19 | NA
TGCGCCAGCAGCCAAAGCCAGGGGGCCAGGAATACTGAAGCTTTCTTT | CASSQSQGARNTEAFF | NA | TRBJ1-1 | TRBV4-3 | TRBD1
TGTGCCAGTAGTACGTACCCGGGACAGGGTTCCTACGAGCAGTACTTC | CASSTYPGQGSYEQYF | once | TRBJ2-7 | TRBV19 | TRBD1
TGTGCCAGCGGTGGGACAGCAACTAATGAAAAACTGTTTTTT | CASGGTATNEKLFF | NA | TRBJ1-4 | TRBV27 | TRBD1
TGTGCCAGCAGTTTTGGGGGGGCCACTGAAGCTTTCTTT | CASSFGGATEAFF | NA | TRBJ1-1 | TRBV27 | NA
TGTGCCAGCAGGGTATATGGGACAGGGGAGACCCAGTACTTC | CASRVYGTGETQYF | NA | TRBJ2-5 | TRBV6-1 | TRBD1
TGTGCCAGCAGTCTCCGCGGGACCTTAACCTACGAGCAGTACTTC | CASSLRGTLTYEQYF | NA | TRBJ2-7 | TRBV27 | NA
TGTGCCAGCAGCCAAGATGGGCTCGGGACCCAGTACTTC | CASSQDGLGTQYF | NA | TRBJ2-5 | TRBV14 | NA
TGTGCCAGTAGTGGACAGGGTTTCTCCTACGAGCAGTACTTC | CASSGQGFSYEQYF | NA | TRBJ2-7 | TRBV19 | TRBD1
TGTGCCAGCGGCGGAGGGGGGGCGGAAACTGAAGCTTTCTTT | CASGGGGAETEAFF | NA | TRBJ1-1 | TRBV6-6 | NA
TGTGCCATCACGCAGGGGAACACTGAAGCTTTCTTT | CAITQGNTEAFF | NA | TRBJ1-1 | TRBV10-3 | NA
TGTGCCAGCTCACCCGGACAGGGCGGGGGCTACACCTTC | CASSPGQGGGYTF | once | TRBJ1-2 | TRBV18 | TRBD1
TGTGCCAGCTCACAGGGGACAGGGGGCGACTATGGCTACACCTTC | CASSQGTGGDYGYTF | NA | TRBJ1-2 | TRBV18 | TRBD1
TGCGCCAGCAGTTCCCGGGACAGGGGTACAGATACGCAGTATTTT | CASSSRDRGTDTQYF | NA | TRBJ2-3 | TRBV10-2 | TRBD1
TGTGCCATCAGAGGACAGGTCTCCTACGAGCAGTACTTC | CAIRGQVSYEQYF | NA | TRBJ2-7 | TRBV28 | TRBD1
TGCGCCAGCAGCCAAGCAGCAACTAATGAAAAACTGTTTTTT | CASSQAATNEKLFF | NA | TRBJ1-4 | TRBV4-1 | NA
TGTGCCAGCAGCGTTTCCGGGAACACTGAAGCTTTCTTT | CASSVSGNTEAFF | NA | TRBJ1-1 | TRBV9 | NA
TGTGCCAGCAGTTTATACCTAGGGTGGCAGGGGATTCCACCCCTCCACTTT | CASSLYLGWQGIPPLHF | NA | TRBJ1-6 | TRBV28 | NA
TGTGCCAGCACCATAGGGAGACTCTATGGCTACACCTTC | CASTIGRLYGYTF | NA | TRBJ1-2 | TRBV28 | NA
TGTGCCAGCAGAACATACAGGGCGAACACTGAAGCTTTCTTT | CASRTYRANTEAFF | NA | TRBJ1-1 | TRBV6-5 | NA
TGCGCCAGCAGCTTCGAGTATTTGCGCAATGAGCAGTTCTTC | CASSFEYLRNEQFF | NA | TRBJ2-1 | TRBV5-1 | NA
TGTGCCAGCAGCTTTGGCAGGGGGGAGACCCAGTACTTC | CASSFGRGETQYF | NA | TRBJ2-5 | TRBV7-2 | TRBD1
TGTGCCATCACTCCTTCCGGACAGGAGACCCCCACAGACTATGGCTACACCTTC | CAITPSGQETPTDYGYTF | NA | TRBJ1-2 | TRBV10-3 | TRBD1
TGTGCCAGCAGTGAAGAGGGGATGATCACTGAAGCTTTCTTT | CASSEEGMITEAFF | NA | TRBJ1-1 | TRBV2 | NA
TGTGCCAGCAGCCCGGGAGGGACAGGGCTTAACTATGGCTACACCTTC | CASSPGGTGLNYGYTF | NA | TRBJ1-2 | TRBV28 | TRBD1
TGTGCCAGCAGTTACGGGGGGGCCTATAATTCACCCCTCCACTTT | CASSYGGAYNSPLHF | once | TRBJ1-6 | TRBV6-5 | NA
TGTGCCAGCAGCTTGATAAACAGGGGGCCGGAGGTTTGGAATGAGCAGTTCTTC | CASSLINRGPEVWNEQFF | NA | TRBJ2-1 | TRBV5-6 | TRBD1
TGTGCCAGCAGCTCAACGGGACTAGCGGGGATCTCCTACGAGCAGTACTTC | CASSSTGLAGISYEQYF | once | TRBJ2-7 | TRBV7-2 | TRBD2
TGCGCCAGCAGCCAAGGATTATCAGGGAAAGGGGGTTACACCTTC | CASSQGLSGKGGYTF | NA | TRBJ1-2 | TRBV4-3 | NA
TGTGCCAGCAGCTCAATACAGGGTTTAGGGGAGACCCAGTACTTC | CASSSIQGLGETQYF | once | TRBJ2-5 | TRBV11-2 | NA
TGCGCCAGCAGTCGTCCGACAGCCACTCCATCTATCTATGGCTACACCTTC | CASSRPTATPSIYGYTF | NA | TRBJ1-2 | TRBV4-1 | NA
TGTGCCAGCAGTGACTCAGCGGGCACAGATACGCAGTATTTT | CASSDSAGTDTQYF | NA | TRBJ2-3 | TRBV6-4 | NA
TGTGCCAGCAACAAGTTAGGGACAGGGGGCCTCAATCAGCCCCAGCATTTT | CASNKLGTGGLNQPQHF | few | TRBJ1-5 | TRBV28 | TRBD1
TGTGCCAGTAGTATGGACAGGGGTAGAGCTCAGCCCCAGCATTTT | CASSMDRGRAQPQHF | NA | TRBJ1-5 | TRBV19 | TRBD1